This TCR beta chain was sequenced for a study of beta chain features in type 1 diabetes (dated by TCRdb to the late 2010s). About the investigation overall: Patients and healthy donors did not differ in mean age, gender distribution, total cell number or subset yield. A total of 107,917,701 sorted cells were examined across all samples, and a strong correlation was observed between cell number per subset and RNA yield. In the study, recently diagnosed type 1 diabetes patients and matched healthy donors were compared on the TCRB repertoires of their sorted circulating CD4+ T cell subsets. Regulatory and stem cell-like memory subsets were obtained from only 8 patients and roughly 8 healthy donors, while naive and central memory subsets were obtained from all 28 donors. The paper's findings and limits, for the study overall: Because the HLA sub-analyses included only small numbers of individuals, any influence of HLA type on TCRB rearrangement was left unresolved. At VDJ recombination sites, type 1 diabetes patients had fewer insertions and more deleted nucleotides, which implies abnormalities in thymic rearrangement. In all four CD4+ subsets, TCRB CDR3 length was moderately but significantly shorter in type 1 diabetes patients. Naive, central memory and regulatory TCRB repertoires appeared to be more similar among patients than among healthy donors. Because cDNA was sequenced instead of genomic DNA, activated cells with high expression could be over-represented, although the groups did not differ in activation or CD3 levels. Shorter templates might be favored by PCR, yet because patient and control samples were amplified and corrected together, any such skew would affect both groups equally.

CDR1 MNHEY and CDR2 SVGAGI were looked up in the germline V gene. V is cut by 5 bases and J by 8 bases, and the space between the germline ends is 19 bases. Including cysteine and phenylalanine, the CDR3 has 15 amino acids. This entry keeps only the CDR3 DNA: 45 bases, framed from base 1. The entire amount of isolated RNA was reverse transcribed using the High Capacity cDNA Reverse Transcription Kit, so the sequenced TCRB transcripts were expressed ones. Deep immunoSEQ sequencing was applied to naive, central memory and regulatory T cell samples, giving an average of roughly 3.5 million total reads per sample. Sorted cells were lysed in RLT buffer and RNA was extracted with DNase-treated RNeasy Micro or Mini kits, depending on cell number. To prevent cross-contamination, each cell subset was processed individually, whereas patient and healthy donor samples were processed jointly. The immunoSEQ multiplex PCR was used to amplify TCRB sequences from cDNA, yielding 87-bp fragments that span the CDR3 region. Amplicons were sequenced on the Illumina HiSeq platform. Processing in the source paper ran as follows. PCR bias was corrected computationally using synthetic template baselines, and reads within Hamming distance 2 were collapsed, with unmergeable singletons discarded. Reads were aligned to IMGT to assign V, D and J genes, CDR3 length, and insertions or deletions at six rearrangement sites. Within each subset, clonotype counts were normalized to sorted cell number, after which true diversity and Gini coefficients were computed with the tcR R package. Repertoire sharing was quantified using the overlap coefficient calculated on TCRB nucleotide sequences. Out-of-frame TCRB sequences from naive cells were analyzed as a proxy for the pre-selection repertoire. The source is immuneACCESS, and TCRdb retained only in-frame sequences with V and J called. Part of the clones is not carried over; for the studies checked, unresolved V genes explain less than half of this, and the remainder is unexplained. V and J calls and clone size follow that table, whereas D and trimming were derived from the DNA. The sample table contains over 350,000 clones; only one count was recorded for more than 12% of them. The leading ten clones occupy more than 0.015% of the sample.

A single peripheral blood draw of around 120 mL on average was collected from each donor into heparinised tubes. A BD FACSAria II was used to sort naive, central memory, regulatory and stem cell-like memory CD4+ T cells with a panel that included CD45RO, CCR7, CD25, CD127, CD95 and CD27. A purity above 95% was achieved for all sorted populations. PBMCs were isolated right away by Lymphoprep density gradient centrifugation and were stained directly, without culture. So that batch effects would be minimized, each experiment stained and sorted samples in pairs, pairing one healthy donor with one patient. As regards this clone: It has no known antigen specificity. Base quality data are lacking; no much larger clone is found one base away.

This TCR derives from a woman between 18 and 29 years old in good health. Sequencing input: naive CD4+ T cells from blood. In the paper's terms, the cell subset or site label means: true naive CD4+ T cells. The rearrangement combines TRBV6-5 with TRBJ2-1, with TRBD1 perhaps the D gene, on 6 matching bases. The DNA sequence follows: TGTGCCAGCAGTAAACCCGGGACAAGCGTCTATGAGCAGTTCTTC. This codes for CASSKPGTSVYEQFF.